These 20 T cell receptor beta chains were sequenced from one sample in a study of shared clonotypes between healthy human individuals. This table comes from immunoSEQ multiplex PCR, and its TCRdb copy is limited to in-frame clones, with some not included. The sample lists a few million clones; 85% to 95% were seen once. Material: naive CD4+ T cells from PBMCs. Subset indicated: CD45RA+ positively selected. The receptors come from a man between 18 and 35 years old in good health. Some clones in this sample may be carry-over from other donors' samples.

Comments on this clone: In the same sample, other DNA sequences code for this CDR3. The V call is TRBV19, the J call TRBJ2-1, with TRBD2 matching 10 bases. CDR3 length: 15 residues. CDR1 is LNHDA and CDR2 is SQIVND in the germline V gene (reference sequence). The ends lost 6 bases at V and 2 bases at J; junction bases unmatched: 4. As DNA, the CDR3 is TGTGCCAGTAGCCGACTAGCGGGTGCCTACAATGAGCAGTTCTTC. Its protein product is CASSRLAGAYNEQFF.

The genes are TRBV28 and TRBJ1-2, with a tentative D call TRBD1 (5 bases). The CDR3 has 14 amino acids. V shed 7 bases and J shed 8 bases, with 20 bases lying between them. Germline-derived CDR1 and CDR2 are MDHEN and SYDVKM. In DNA form, the CDR3 reads TGTGCCAGCACCTTAGGGGCCCAACGCCGGGGCTACACCTTC. Its translation is CASTLGAQRRGYTF.

In this sample, this clone turned up once. In DNA form, the CDR3 reads TGCACCAGCAGCCAAGAGCGGCAGGGCGGCAGCACAGATACGCAGTATTTT. Translating gives CTSSQERQGGSTDTQYF. The chain links TRBV1 to TRBJ2-3; the table assigns TRBD1, which was not confirmed against the DNA. TRBV1 counts as a pseudogene. The CDR3 is 17 amino acids.

The chain couples TRBV7-8 to TRBJ2-7; 7 nucleotides match TRBD2. V shed 5 bases, J shed 9 bases, and the junction held 4 bases outside the gene matches. The CDR3 has 11 residues. The germline V gene has CDR1 SGHVS and CDR2 FQNEAQ. The CDR3: CASSIWGGQYF. The CDR3 bases are TGTGCCAGCAGCATATGGGGGGGGCAGTACTTC.

This chain joins TRBV7-3 and TRBJ2-1; weak D call: TRBD1 (6 bases). This CDR3 contains 14 residues. The V gene's germline CDR1 is SGHTA and CDR2 FQGTGA. V lost 3 bases and J lost 2, with 8 bases in between. CDR3 sequence reads: CASSLGQPYNEQFF. For the CDR3, the DNA is TGTGCCAGCAGCTTGGGACAACCCTACAATGAGCAGTTCTTC.

The rearrangement uses TRBV9 and TRBJ2-3; 7 bases match TRBD2. The V gene end was trimmed by 2 bases and the J gene end by 0 bases; junction bases not matched to a gene: 6. Germline V gene lookup returns CDR1 SGDLS and CDR2 YYNGEE. The CDR3 totals 16 residues. The CDR3 is CASSVGSSGSTDTQYF. Written as DNA, the CDR3 is TGTGCCAGCAGCGTTGGGTCTAGCGGAAGCACAGATACGCAGTATTTT.

The gene calls are TRBV7-6 and TRBJ2-1; the D is unclear. This CDR3 has 16 amino acids. With 1 base removed from V and 2 bases from J, the gap between germline ends came to 12 bases. CDR1 and CDR2 (germline): SGHVS, FNYEAQ. Here the CDR3 reads CASSLEAFRAYNEQFF. The CDR3, as DNA: TGTGCCAGCAGCTTAGAGGCCTTTCGGGCCTACAATGAGCAGTTCTTC.

The V and J genes are TRBV25-1 and TRBJ1-4; D remains unclear. Germline V CDR1 and CDR2: MGHDK, SYGVNS. The CDR3 runs 13 residues. The V end lost 6 bases, the J end lost 4 bases, and 9 bases lay between the germline ends. CDR3 coding DNA: TGTGCCAGCAGGTACAGATATAATGAAAAACTGTTTTTT. Amino acid sequence: CASRYRYNEKLFF.

The chain combines TRBV29-1 with TRBJ2-7; 11 nucleotides line up with TRBD2. The CDR3 is 16 residues long. From germline, CDR1 is SQVTM and CDR2 ANQGSEA. Trimming at V came to 5 bases and at J to 1 base, leaving 10 bases not matched to a gene. The CDR3 nucleotides read TGCAGCGTTTTTAGCGGGAGGGGTGGGGGATCCTACGAGCAGTACTTC. Translating gives CSVFSGRGGGSYEQYF.

V is TRBV7-2 and J is TRBJ2-5; a weak D match, TRBD2 (6 bases). Trimming pared 8 bases from V and 5 bases from J, leaving 12 bases between. Germline V gene lookup returns CDR1 SGHTA and CDR2 FQGNSA. The CDR3 runs to 12 residues. CDR3 in DNA: TGTGCCAGCTCCTGGGAGGTGGAGACCCAGTACTTC. It translates to CASSWEVETQYF.

This rearrangement joins TRBV27 to TRBJ1-1; 8 bases line up with TRBD1. This CDR3 is 13 amino acids long. The germline CDR1 and CDR2 sequences are MNHEY and SMNVEV (reference sequence). J was trimmed by 10 bases and V by 6 bases; bases with no gene match: 10. The CDR3 coding sequence is TGTGCCAGCAGACCGGGACAGGTGTTAAGAGCTTTCTTT. It encodes CASRPGQVLRAFF.

This sequence joins TRBV7-2 and TRBJ2-2; no firm D call. V lost 2 bases and J 1 base, leaving 8 bases between the germline ends. Germline CDR1 reads SGHTA; CDR2 reads FQGNSA. The CDR3 sequence is 15 residues long. The CDR3 protein is CASSLSPGNTGELFF. CDR3 DNA: TGTGCCAGCAGCTTATCGCCAGGGAACACCGGGGAGCTGTTTTTT. The variable domain in full, with the rest retrieved from reference TRBV7-2 and TRBJ2-2, is GAGVSQSPSNKVTEKGKDVELRCDPISGHTALYWYRQSLGQGLEFLIYFQGNSAPDKSGLPSDRFSAERTGGSVSTLTIQRTQQEDSAVYLCASSLSPGNTGELFFGEGSRLTVL.

This clone occurred once. The chain links TRBV10-1 to TRBJ2-7; unclear D gene. This CDR3 is 15 amino acids long. V was trimmed by 3 bases and J by 9 bases, leaving 21 bases between them. Looked up from germline, CDR1 is WNHNN and CDR2 is SYGVQD (reference sequence). CDR3 in DNA: TGCGCCAGCAGTGACCTTTCGACTGATACAAACGCGCAGTACTTC. Amino acid sequence: CASSDLSTDTNAQYF.

J is TRBJ2-7 and V is TRBV11-2, with TRBD2 as a possible D gene (6 bases). Per germline, CDR1 SGHAT and CDR2 FQNNGV. The CDR3 runs 12 residues. Deletions cut 1 base from V and 6 bases from J, with 7 bases between. The CDR3 loop reads CASSLAGVEQYF. For the CDR3, the DNA is TGTGCCAGCAGCTTAGCGGGAGTCGAGCAGTACTTC.

The sample holds a few counts of this clone. Other nucleotide sequences from this sample produce the same CDR3. The J gene is TRBJ1-1, the V gene TRBV20-1; maybe TRBD1 (5 bases). Germline assignment: CDR1 DFQATT and CDR2 SNEGSKA (reference sequence). V was cut by 6 bases and J by 4 bases, with 6 bases left in between. The CDR3 sequence is 10 residues long. The CDR3 protein is CSARGTEAFF. Here the CDR3 DNA reads TGCAGTGCAAGGGGCACTGAAGCTTTCTTT.

The chain carries TRBV7-2 and TRBJ2-1; D is possibly TRBD2 (6 bases). Trimming took off 1 base at V and 2 bases at J, with 12 bases between the two ends. This CDR3 is built from 16 residues. Germline assignment: CDR1 SGHTA and CDR2 FQGNSA. The CDR3 here is CASSLVGGETYNEQFF. The CDR3, as DNA: TGTGCCAGCAGCTTAGTCGGGGGAGAGACCTACAATGAGCAGTTCTTC.

On this clone: Other nucleotide sequences in the sample specify the same CDR3. The chain joins TRBV5-1 to TRBJ1-4, with 7 bases matching TRBD1. The CDR3 loop spans 14 amino acids. From germline, CDR1 is SGHRS and CDR2 YFSETQ. V lost 5 bases to trimming and J lost 0 bases; unmatched junction nucleotides: 1. The CDR3 loop is CASSTGATNEKLFF. In DNA form, the CDR3 reads TGCGCCAGCAGTACAGGGGCAACTAATGAAAAACTGTTTTTT.

V and J are TRBV30 and TRBJ1-6; 7 bases are shared with TRBD1. CDR3 length equals 14 residues. Germline V CDR1 and CDR2: GTSNPN, SVGIG (reference sequence). The J segment lost 2 bases and the V segment lost 5 bases, leaving 3 bases of the junction unmatched. CDR3 amino acids: CAWGTAPYNSPLHF. CDR3 DNA sequence: TGTGCCTGGGGGACAGCACCCTATAATTCACCCCTCCACTTT.

The V call is TRBV29-1, the J call TRBJ1-2; 7 nucleotides match TRBD1. CDR3 length: 14 residues. V was clipped by 1 base and J by 4 bases; unmatched bases: 6. Germline CDR1 is SQVTM and CDR2 is ANQGSEA. In nucleotides, the CDR3 is TGCAGCGTTGAAGTAGTAAGACAGGGCTATGGCTACACCTTC. Protein sequence: CSVEVVRQGYGYTF.

CDR3 loop: CASSQERRLLTEAFF. In DNA, the CDR3 is TGTGCCAGCAGCCAAGAGCGACGCCTACTCACTGAAGCTTTCTTT. The V call is TRBV4-2, the J call TRBJ1-1; D unresolved. This CDR3 is built from 15 residues. V dropped 0 bases and J dropped 4 bases, with 12 bases sitting between them. Germline CDR1 and CDR2: LGHNA and YNFKEQ.